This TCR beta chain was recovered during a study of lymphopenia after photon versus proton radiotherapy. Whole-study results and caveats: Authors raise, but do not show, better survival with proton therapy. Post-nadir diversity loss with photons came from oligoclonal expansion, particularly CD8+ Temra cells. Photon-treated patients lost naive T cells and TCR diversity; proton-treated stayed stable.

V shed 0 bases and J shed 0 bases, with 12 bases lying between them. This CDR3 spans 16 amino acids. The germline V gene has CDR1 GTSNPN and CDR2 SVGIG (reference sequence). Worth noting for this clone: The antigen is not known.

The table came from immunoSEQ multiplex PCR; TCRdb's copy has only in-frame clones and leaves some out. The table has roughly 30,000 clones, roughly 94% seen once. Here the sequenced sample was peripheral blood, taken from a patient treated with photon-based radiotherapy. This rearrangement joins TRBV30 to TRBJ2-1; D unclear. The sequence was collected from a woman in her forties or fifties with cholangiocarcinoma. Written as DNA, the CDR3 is TGTGCCTGGAGTGTTAATGGGTTAAGCTCCTACAATGAGCAGTTCTTC. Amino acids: CAWSVNGLSSYNEQFF.